Below are 21 T cell receptor beta chains sequenced from a single sample in a study of T cells expressing NK-cell markers. TCRdb processed the 5' RACE reads again and assigns one entry to each CDR3 protein, with no DNA. Recorded for this sample: a few hundred thousand distinct CDR3 sequences. Sequenced material: blood T cells: a sorted CD56 or NKG2C T cell subset, CD4+ or CD8+ T cells, or bulk PBMC T cells (not recorded which). All receptors come from a man aged 18-70 years in good health.

The V gene is TRBV10-3, the J gene TRBJ2-2; TCRdb's assignment of TRBD2 cannot be checked, as there is no DNA. Germline CDR1 is ENHRY and CDR2 is SYGVKD. The length of the CDR3 is 15 residues. The CDR3 sequence: CATSGSGGPTGELFF.

This rearrangement joins TRBV3-1 to TRBJ2-7; as DNA is missing, the TRBD2 call by TCRdb cannot be tested. Germline CDR1 LGHDT, CDR2 YNNKEL (reference sequence). The CDR3 sequence is 13 residues long. CDR3 protein: CASSQTAGYEQYF.

This rearrangement joins TRBV7-2 to TRBJ2-6. The CDR3 contains 13 residues. Germline V lookup: CDR1 SGHTA, CDR2 FQGNSA. CDR3 protein: CASSLGKSNVLTF.

CDR3 region: CASSPGTGNHNEQFF. V and J are TRBV7-2 and TRBJ2-1; TCRdb's D gene call, TRBD1, goes unchecked for lack of DNA. CDR3 length: 15 residues. Germline V lookup: CDR1 SGHTA, CDR2 FQGNSA.

V usage is TRBV15 and J usage is TRBJ2-2; TCRdb's D gene call, TRBD1, goes unchecked for lack of DNA. The CDR3 runs to 16 residues. CDR1 is LNHNV, CDR2 YYDKDF, per germline (reference sequence). CDR3 residues: CATSRLDRVRTGELFF.

The genes are TRBV18 and TRBJ2-1; TCRdb's assignment of TRBD1 cannot be checked, as there is no DNA. There are 14 residues in the CDR3. Germline values: CDR1 KGHSH, CDR2 LQKENI. This CDR3 is CASSRTVGNNEQFF.

The chain carries TRBV18 and TRBJ2-7; the TCRdb call, TRBD2, lacks DNA for checking. The CDR3 contains 14 residues. CDR1 is KGHSH, CDR2 LQKENI, per germline. CDR3 in amino acids: CASSPGTSGDEQYF. The whole variable domain, filled in from reference TRBV18 and TRBJ2-7, reads NAGVMQNPRHLVRRRGQEARLRCSPMKGHSHVYWYRQLPEEGLKFMVYLQKENIIDESGMPKERFSAEFPKEGPSILRIQQVVRGDSAAYFCASSPGTSGDEQYFGPGTRLTVT.

V is TRBV7-8 and J is TRBJ1-1; TCRdb proposes TRBD1, but this gene call is untestable without DNA. Germline CDR1 is SGHVS and CDR2 is FQNEAQ. The CDR3 has 16 amino acids. The CDR3 reads CASSLVGARVGTEAFF.

The V call is TRBV16, the J call TRBJ1-2; the D call from TCRdb, TRBD1, cannot be confirmed without DNA. This CDR3 comprises 13 residues. The V gene's germline CDR1 is KGHSY and CDR2 FQNENV. The CDR3 loop reads CASSQGTDYGYTF.

The rearrangement joins TRBV11-1 to TRBJ1-5; TCRdb designates TRBD1, a call that cannot be tested without DNA. Germline values: CDR1 SGHAT, CDR2 FQDESV (reference sequence). The CDR3 covers 18 residues. CDR3 amino acids: CASSLGAGQGGSNQPQHF.

The chain employs TRBV6-2 or TRBV6-3 and TRBJ2-1; with no DNA, the TCRdb D assignment of TRBD2 cannot be verified. Germline V lookup: CDR1 MNHEY, CDR2 SVGEGT. The CDR3 length is 15 residues. CDR3 protein: CASSKGLAGDNEQFF.

This chain links TRBV7-2 with TRBJ1-5; the D call of TRBD1 rests on TCRdb alone, since no DNA is present to check it. Per germline, CDR1 SGHTA and CDR2 FQGNSA. The CDR3 covers 15 residues. The CDR3 sequence is CASSGGGGPNQPQHF. Combining the CDR3 with reference TRBV7-2 and TRBJ1-5 gives the whole variable domain GAGVSQSPSNKVTEKGKDVELRCDPISGHTALYWYRQSLGQGLEFLIYFQGNSAPDKSGLPSDRFSAERTGGSVSTLTIQRTQQEDSAVYLCASSGGGGPNQPQHFGDGTRLSIL.

The chain uses TRBV2 and TRBJ2-4; TCRdb's D gene call, TRBD2, goes unchecked for lack of DNA. Germline values: CDR1 SNHLY, CDR2 FYNNEI. The CDR3 extends over 15 amino acids. CDR3: CASSVSGGEGNIQYF.

The rearrangement links TRBV3-1 to TRBJ2-3. CDR1 is LGHDT and CDR2 is YNNKEL in the germline V gene (reference sequence). The CDR3 length is 15 residues. CDR3 sequence reads: CASSPTGTSTDTQYF.

The chain combines TRBV2 with TRBJ2-7; TCRdb's D gene call, TRBD2, goes unchecked for lack of DNA. Germline V gene sequence: CDR1 SNHLY, CDR2 FYNNEI. The CDR3 is 19 residues long. CDR3 sequence reads: CASSEALFTGVGLLYEQYF.

The V gene is TRBV6-2 or TRBV6-3, the J gene TRBJ1-5; TCRdb returns TRBD1, unconfirmable since there is no DNA. This CDR3 has 17 residues. CDR1 and CDR2 (germline): MNHEY, SVGEGT. This chain's CDR3 is CASSSGTAQSGSQPQHF.

The chain uses TRBV6-1 and TRBJ2-5; no DNA is available, so the TRBD1 call from TCRdb remains unchecked. Germline CDR1 is MNHNS and CDR2 is SASEGT. The CDR3 consists of 15 residues. CDR3 protein: CASSQARGAGETQYF.

CDR3 protein: CASGVGGSLTEAFF. The chain joins TRBV28 to TRBJ1-1; TCRdb's assignment of TRBD1 cannot be checked, as there is no DNA. The CDR3 contains 14 residues. The germline V gene has CDR1 MDHEN and CDR2 SYDVKM.

The V and J genes are TRBV11-2 and TRBJ2-7. The CDR3 length is 13 residues. In germline, CDR1 is SGHAT, CDR2 FQNNGV. CDR3 amino acids: CASSFGGSYEQYF.

The chain uses TRBV5-6 and TRBJ2-5. Germline V lookup: CDR1 SGHDT, CDR2 YYEEEE. This CDR3 comprises 17 residues. The CDR3 sequence: CASSLLVVLPPQETQYF.

V usage is TRBV7-2 and J usage is TRBJ1-1; the TCRdb D gene call, TRBD1, has no DNA to confirm it. This CDR3 has 17 amino acids. Germline assignment: CDR1 SGHTA and CDR2 FQGNSA. CDR3 residues: CASSPPGTAAMNTEAFF.